This entry lists 17 T cell receptor beta chains sequenced from one sample in a study of T cell responses to AZD1222 COVID-19 vaccine. This table comes from immunoSEQ multiplex PCR, and its TCRdb copy is limited to in-frame clones, with some not included. Of about 150,000 clones listed, 75% to 90% are singletons. The specimen was peripheral blood, collected after recovery from COVID-19. The receptors were sampled from an adult who had recovered from COVID-19.

The chain recombines TRBV5-6 with TRBJ2-7; possible D gene TRBD1, 6 bases. The CDR3 has 14 residues. Deletions cut 3 bases from V and 2 bases from J, with 12 bases between. CDR1 SGHDT and CDR2 YYEEEE come from the germline V gene. The CDR3, as DNA: TGTGCCAGCAGCTCCGACAGGATCCCCTACGAGCAGTACTTC. The encoded protein is CASSSDRIPYEQYF.

This chain uses TRBV28 with TRBJ2-7, with 7 bases matching TRBD1. Germline V gene sequence: CDR1 MDHEN, CDR2 SYDVKM. V dropped 3 bases and J dropped 3; count of bases not matched to a gene: 5. The CDR3 sequence is 14 residues long. CDR3 loop: CASSFPGQSYEQYF. The CDR3 nucleotides are TGTGCCAGCAGTTTTCCGGGACAGAGCTACGAGCAGTACTTC.

The rearrangement joins TRBV27 to TRBJ2-5; 7 positions agree with TRBD2. Germline V gene data show CDR1 as MNHEY and CDR2 as SMNVEV (reference sequence). The V and J ends lost 2 bases and 5 bases, in that order; junction bases with no gene match: 8. The CDR3 is 15 amino acids. Here the CDR3 reads CASSLVLGGPETQYF. The CDR3 nucleotides are TGTGCCAGCAGTTTAGTTTTGGGAGGGCCGGAGACCCAGTACTTC.

This chain connects TRBV6-6 to TRBJ2-5; possibly TRBD1 for D (5 bases). Per the germline V gene, CDR1 is MNHNY and CDR2 is SVGAGI (reference sequence). Trimming took 2 bases from V and 3 from J, leaving 13 bases between them. The CDR3 consists of 15 residues. The CDR3 protein is CASSYPSQGEETQYF. DNA of the CDR3: TGTGCCAGCAGTTACCCCTCTCAGGGTGAAGAGACCCAGTACTTC.

This chain links TRBV4-3 with TRBJ2-1, with D uncertain. The CDR3 is made up of 15 amino acids. Trimming cost V 1 base and J 4 bases, with 11 bases left between them. From germline, CDR1 is LGHNA and CDR2 YSLEER. The CDR3 is CASSQGKGPYNEQFF. CDR3 sequence (DNA): TGCGCCAGCAGCCAAGGAAAAGGGCCGTACAATGAGCAGTTCTTC.

The V call is TRBV11-2, the J call TRBJ1-2, with 9 bases fitting TRBD1. CDR1 and CDR2 (germline): SGHAT, FQNNGV. The CDR3 covers 17 residues. Trimming removed 0 bases from V and 7 bases from J; junction bases left unmatched: 12. CDR3 in amino acids: CASSLDEEGQGYSGYTF. In nucleotides, the CDR3 is TGTGCCAGCAGCTTAGATGAGGAGGGACAGGGATACTCTGGCTACACCTTC.

The gene calls are TRBV7-2 and TRBJ2-7; 13 nucleotides line up with TRBD2. Germline V lookup: CDR1 SGHTA, CDR2 FQGNSA. This CDR3 is built from 16 residues. Losses at the gene ends were 4 bases for V and 3 bases for J; bases not matched to a gene: 6. CDR3 residues: CASSSRTSGRVYEQYF. The CDR3 nucleotides are TGTGCCAGCAGCTCCCGGACTAGCGGGAGAGTCTACGAGCAGTACTTC. Complete variable domain (other parts from reference TRBV7-2 and TRBJ2-7): GAGVSQSPSNKVTEKGKDVELRCDPISGHTALYWYRQSLGQGLEFLIYFQGNSAPDKSGLPSDRFSAERTGGSVSTLTIQRTQQEDSAVYLCASSSRTSGRVYEQYFGPGTRLTVT.

The chain combines TRBV5-1 with TRBJ1-1, with 7 bases aligning to TRBD1. With 4 bases clipped from V and 5 bases from J, the junction kept 11 bases outside the gene matches. The CDR3 is 15 residues long. Germline CDR1 and CDR2: SGHRS and YFSETQ. CDR3 protein: CASSPPRQGGTEAFF. CDR3 sequence (DNA): TGCGCCAGCAGCCCGCCACGACAGGGAGGGACTGAAGCTTTCTTT.

V is TRBV21-1 and J is TRBJ2-3. TRBV21-1 is a documented pseudogene. CDR3 length equals 16 residues. For the CDR3, the DNA is TGTGCCAGCAGCAAAGGATTTTGTCCAAGCACAGATACGCAGTATTTT. Its translation is CASSKGFCPSTDTQYF.

The chain combines TRBV10-3 with TRBJ1-2; D is uncertain. The V gene lost 0 bases and the J gene lost 1 base, with 9 bases spanning the gap. The CDR3 runs to 15 residues. Germline V gives CDR1 ENHRY, CDR2 SYGVKD. The CDR3 DNA reads as TGTGCCATCAGTGAGTCGACCGCGGGTAACTATGGCTACACCTTC. Residues: CAISESTAGNYGYTF.

This clone was found once. V usage is TRBV7-9 and J usage is TRBJ1-5; TRBD1 matches 7 bases. Germline CDR1 and CDR2: SEHNR and FQNEAQ (reference sequence). CDR3 size: 15 residues. Losses at the gene ends were 5 bases for V and 4 bases for J; bases not matched to a gene: 8. The CDR3 is CASSLMTGKNQPQHF. DNA of the CDR3: TGTGCCAGCAGCCTAATGACAGGGAAGAATCAGCCCCAGCATTTT.

This chain uses TRBV2 with TRBJ2-3; 8 bases are a match to TRBD1. CDR1 and CDR2 from the germline V gene are SNHLY and FYNNEI. The CDR3 contains 16 residues. The CDR3 reads CVVDRVLRTGTDTQYF. CDR3 nucleotide sequence: TGTGTGGTGGACAGGGTCTTGAGGACAGGCACAGATACGCAGTATTTT.

The chain combines TRBV5-4 with TRBJ2-2; D is perhaps TRBD1 or TRBD2 (5 bases each). The V gene lost 1 base and the J gene lost 5 bases, with 15 bases spanning the gap. The length of the CDR3 is 16 residues. Germline CDR1 is SGHNT and CDR2 is YYREEE (reference sequence). The CDR3 loop is CASSLPRDQATGELFF. The DNA of the CDR3 is TGTGCCAGCAGCTTGCCCAGGGACCAAGCAACCGGGGAGCTGTTTTTT.

The gene calls are TRBV5-1 and TRBJ1-3; perhaps TRBD1 as D (5 bases). The V end lost 6 bases, the J end lost 2 bases, and 9 bases lay between the germline ends. CDR1 and CDR2 (germline): SGHRS, YFSETQ. CDR3 length: 13 residues. This chain's CDR3 is CASTGGAGNTIYF. In DNA, the CDR3 is TGCGCCAGCACCGGGGGGGCTGGAAACACCATATATTTT.

The V gene is TRBV27, the J gene TRBJ2-5, with D perhaps TRBD1 (5 bases). This CDR3 is 13 amino acids long. V was pared by 4 bases and J by 10 bases, with 16 bases between. Germline-derived CDR1 and CDR2 are MNHEY and SMNVEV (reference sequence). The CDR3 DNA sequence: TGTGCCAGCAGTTATCAATACCAGGGTGACCAGTACTTC. Translated, it gives CASSYQYQGDQYF.

This sequence joins TRBV7-9 and TRBJ2-7; D possibly corresponds to TRBD1 (5 bases). The CDR3 loop spans 12 amino acids. V lost 7 bases, J lost 7 bases, and 14 bases lay in between. CDR1 SEHNR and CDR2 FQNEAQ come from the germline V gene (reference sequence). CDR3 residues: CASTTSRGEQYF. In nucleotides, the CDR3 is TGTGCCAGCACCACAAGTAGGGGTGAGCAGTACTTC.

The genes are TRBV28 and TRBJ2-1; 8 nucleotides line up with TRBD1. The CDR3 has 14 residues. Trimming cost V 8 bases and J 3 bases; bases outside gene matches: 6. The germline V gene encodes CDR1 MDHEN and CDR2 SYDVKM. The CDR3 protein is CASHNRGSYNEQFF. CDR3 bases: TGTGCCAGCCATAACAGGGGGAGCTACAATGAGCAGTTCTTC.